This TCR beta chain is drawn from a study of cytotoxic CD8 clonotypes in ibrutinib-treated CLL. The intended depth for sequencing was 1 in 200,000 to 1 in 1 million T cells. The repertoire was sequenced with immunoSEQ multiplex PCR; TCRdb's copy has only in-frame clones and lacks some. The sample includes around 150,000 clones, approximately 91% of them seen just once. This clone is a singleton in its sample. What it binds is not known. Findings and limits, study-wide: With treatment, public clonotypes, which were uncommon, either contracted or remained stable.

The receptor was isolated from a human donor with chronic lymphocytic leukemia. This specimen consisted of PBMCs, obtained at disease progression, from a patient treated with ibrutinib.

CDR3 in amino acids: CASSARPEVRVAFF. CDR3 DNA sequence: TGTGCCAGCAGCGCCAGGCCTGAGGTGAGAGTCGCTTTCTTT. The chain joins TRBV9 to TRBJ1-1; D not resolved. CDR1 and CDR2 (germline): SGDLS, YYNGEE. Trimming removed 3 bases at V and 11 bases at J, with 20 bases between. This CDR3 has 14 residues.